This T cell receptor (beta chain) originates from a study of chemoradiotherapy in HPV16-positive cancers. This clone was detected only once. Sequenced by immunoSEQ multiplex PCR; TCRdb stores in-frame clones only, minus some. The sample comprises more than 13,000 clones, around 88% of which are singletons, and roughly 3.6% rests with the top ten. The CDR3 is 16 amino acids. Deletions cut 4 bases from V and 2 bases from J, with 17 bases between. Looked up from germline, CDR1 is SEHNR and CDR2 is FQNEAQ (reference sequence). Specimen: blood, collected from a patient who underwent chemoradiotherapy. The TCR comes from a human donor with HPV-associated anogenital cancer. V gene TRBV7-9 combines with J gene TRBJ1-1; D unresolved. The CDR3, as DNA: TGTGCCAGCAGCTATTGGGGTAGGGCAGGAAACACTGAAGCTTTCTTT. Its translation: CASSYWGRAGNTEAFF.